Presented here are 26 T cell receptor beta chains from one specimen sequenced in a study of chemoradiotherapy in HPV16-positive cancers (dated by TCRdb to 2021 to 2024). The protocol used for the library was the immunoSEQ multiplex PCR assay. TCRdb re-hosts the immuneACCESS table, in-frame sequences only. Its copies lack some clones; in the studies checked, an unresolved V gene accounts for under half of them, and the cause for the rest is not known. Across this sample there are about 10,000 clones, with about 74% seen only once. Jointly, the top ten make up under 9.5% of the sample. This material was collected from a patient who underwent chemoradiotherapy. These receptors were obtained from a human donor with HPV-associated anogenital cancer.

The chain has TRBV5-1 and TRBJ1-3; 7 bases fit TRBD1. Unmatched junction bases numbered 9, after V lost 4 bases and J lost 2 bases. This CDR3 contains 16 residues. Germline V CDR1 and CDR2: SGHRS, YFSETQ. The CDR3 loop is CASSGQAGVPGNTIYF. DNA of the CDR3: TGCGCCAGCAGCGGACAGGCTGGGGTCCCTGGAAACACCATATATTTT.

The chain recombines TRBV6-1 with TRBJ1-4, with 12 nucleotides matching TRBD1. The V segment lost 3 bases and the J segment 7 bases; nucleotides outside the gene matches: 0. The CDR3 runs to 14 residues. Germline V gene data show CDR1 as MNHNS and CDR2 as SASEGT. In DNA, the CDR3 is TGTGCCAGCAGTGAGGGACAGGGGGCTGAAAAACTGTTTTTT. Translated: CASSEGQGAEKLFF.

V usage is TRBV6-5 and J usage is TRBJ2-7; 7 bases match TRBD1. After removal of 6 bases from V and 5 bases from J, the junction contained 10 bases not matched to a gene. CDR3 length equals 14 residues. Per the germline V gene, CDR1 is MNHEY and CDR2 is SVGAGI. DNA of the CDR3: TGTGCCAGCAGGAAACGCAGGGGGAAGGACGAGCAGTACTTC. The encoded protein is CASRKRRGKDEQYF.

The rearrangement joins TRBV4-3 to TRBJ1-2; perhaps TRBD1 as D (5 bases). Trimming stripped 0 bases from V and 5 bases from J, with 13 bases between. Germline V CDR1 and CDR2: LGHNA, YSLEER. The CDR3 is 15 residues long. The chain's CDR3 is CASSQEWGTAYGYTF. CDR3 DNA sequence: TGCGCCAGCAGCCAAGAGTGGGGGACGGCATATGGCTACACCTTC.

CDR3 sequence (DNA): TGTGCCAGCAGTTCCAACAGGGGCGGTAATGAAAAACTGTTTTTT. Its protein product is CASSSNRGGNEKLFF. V gene TRBV6-5 combines with J gene TRBJ1-4; 7 bases map to TRBD1. The CDR3 length is 15 residues. In germline, CDR1 is MNHEY, CDR2 SVGAGI. J was trimmed by 4 bases and V by 4 bases; bases with no gene match: 6.

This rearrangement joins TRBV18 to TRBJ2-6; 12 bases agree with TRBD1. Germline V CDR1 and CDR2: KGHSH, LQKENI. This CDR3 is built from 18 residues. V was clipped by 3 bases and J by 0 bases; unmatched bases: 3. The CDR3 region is CASSPGQGARSGANVLTF. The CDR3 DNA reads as TGTGCCAGCTCACCGGGACAGGGGGCGCGCTCTGGGGCCAACGTCCTGACTTTC.

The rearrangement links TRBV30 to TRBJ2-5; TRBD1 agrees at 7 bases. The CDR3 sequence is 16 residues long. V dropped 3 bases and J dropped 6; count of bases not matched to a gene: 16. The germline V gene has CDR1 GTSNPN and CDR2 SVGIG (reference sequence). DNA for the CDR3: TGTGCCTGGAGCCACCTAAGTCGCATAGGGGGCAAGACCCAGTACTTC. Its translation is CAWSHLSRIGGKTQYF.

The CDR3 is CASSLVGERGRTYEQYF. The CDR3 DNA reads as TGTGCCAGCAGCTTAGTTGGGGAGAGGGGGCGTACCTACGAGCAGTACTTC. The genes are TRBV11-2 and TRBJ2-7; 7 nucleotides line up with TRBD1. Germline V gene lookup returns CDR1 SGHAT and CDR2 FQNNGV. After removal of 1 base from V and 2 bases from J, the junction contained 11 bases not matched to a gene. The CDR3 runs 17 residues.

In DNA, the CDR3 is TGTGCCAGCAGTTTAACGCAGGGCGAGCAGTACTTC. This encodes CASSLTQGEQYF. The chain employs TRBV28 and TRBJ2-7, with D perhaps matching TRBD1 (5 bases). CDR1 and CDR2 (germline): MDHEN, SYDVKM. The CDR3 runs 12 residues. Deletions cut 2 bases from V and 6 bases from J, with 8 bases between.

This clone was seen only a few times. Here the CDR3 DNA reads TGCGCCAGCAGCCCGACAGGGGCCTCCTCTGGGGCCAACGTCCTGACTTTC. It specifies CASSPTGASSGANVLTF. This chain connects TRBV4-1 to TRBJ2-6, with 8 bases matching TRBD1. The V and J ends lost 4 bases and 0 bases, in that order; junction bases with no gene match: 5. The CDR3 length is 17 residues. The germline gives CDR1 MGHRA, CDR2 YSYEKL.

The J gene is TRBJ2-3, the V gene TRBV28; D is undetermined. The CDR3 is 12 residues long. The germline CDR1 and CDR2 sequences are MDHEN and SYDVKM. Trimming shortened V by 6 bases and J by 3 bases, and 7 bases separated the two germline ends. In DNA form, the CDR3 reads TGTGCCAGCAGACGACAAACAGATACGCAGTATTTT. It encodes CASRRQTDTQYF.

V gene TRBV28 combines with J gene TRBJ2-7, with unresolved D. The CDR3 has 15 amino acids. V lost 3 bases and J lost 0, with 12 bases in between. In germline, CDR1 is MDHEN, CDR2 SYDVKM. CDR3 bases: TGTGCCAGCAGTTTTAATCTGCACACCTCCTACGAGCAGTACTTC. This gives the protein CASSFNLHTSYEQYF. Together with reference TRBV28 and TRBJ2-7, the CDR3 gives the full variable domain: DVKVTQSSRYLVKRTGEKVFLECVQDMDHENMFWYRQDPGLGLRLIYFSYDVKMKEKGDIPEGYSVSREKKERFSLILESASTNQTSMYLCASSFNLHTSYEQYFGPGTRLTVT.

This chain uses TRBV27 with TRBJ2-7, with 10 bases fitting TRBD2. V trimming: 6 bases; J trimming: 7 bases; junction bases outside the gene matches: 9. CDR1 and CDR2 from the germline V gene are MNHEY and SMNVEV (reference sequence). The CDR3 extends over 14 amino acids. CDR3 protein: CASSKREGLREQYF. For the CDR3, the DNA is TGTGCCAGCAGCAAGCGGGAGGGCCTGCGGGAGCAGTACTTC.

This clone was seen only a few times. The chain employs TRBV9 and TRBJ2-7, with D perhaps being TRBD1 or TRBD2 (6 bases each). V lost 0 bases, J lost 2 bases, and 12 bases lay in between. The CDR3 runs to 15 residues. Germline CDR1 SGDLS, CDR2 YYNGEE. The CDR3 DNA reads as TGTGCCAGCAGCGTAGGTTCGAGGGGGGCCTACGAGCAGTACTTC. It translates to CASSVGSRGAYEQYF.

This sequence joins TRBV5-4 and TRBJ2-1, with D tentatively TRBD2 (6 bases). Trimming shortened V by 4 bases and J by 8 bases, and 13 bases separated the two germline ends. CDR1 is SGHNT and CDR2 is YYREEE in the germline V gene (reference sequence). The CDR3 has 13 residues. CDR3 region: CASSVTRSDEQFF. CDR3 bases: TGTGCCAGCAGCGTGACTAGATCCGATGAGCAGTTCTTC. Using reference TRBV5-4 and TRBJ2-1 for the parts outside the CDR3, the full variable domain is ETGVTQSPTHLIKTRGQQVTLRCSSQSGHNTVSWYQQALGQGPQFIFQYYREEENGRGNFPPRFSGLQFPNYSSELNVNALELDDSALYLCASSVTRSDEQFFGPGTRLTVL.

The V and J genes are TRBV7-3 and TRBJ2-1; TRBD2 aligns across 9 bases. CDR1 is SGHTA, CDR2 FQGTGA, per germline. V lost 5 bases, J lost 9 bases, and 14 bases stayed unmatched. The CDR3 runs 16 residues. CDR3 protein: CASSPPGGRAITEQFF. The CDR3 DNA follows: TGTGCCAGCAGCCCGCCCGGCGGGAGGGCCATCACTGAGCAGTTCTTC.

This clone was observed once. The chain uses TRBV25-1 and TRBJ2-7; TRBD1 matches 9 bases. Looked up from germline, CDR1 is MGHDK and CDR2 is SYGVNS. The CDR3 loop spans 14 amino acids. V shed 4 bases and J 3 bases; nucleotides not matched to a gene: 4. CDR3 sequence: CASSGRGQGYEQYF. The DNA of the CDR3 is TGTGCCAGCAGTGGCAGGGGACAGGGCTACGAGCAGTACTTC.

The CDR3 nucleotides are TGTGCCAGCAGCCCCTCTAGCGTGGATACGCAGTATTTT. The encoded protein is CASSPSSVDTQYF. V gene TRBV7-8 combines with J gene TRBJ2-3, with D possibly matching TRBD2 (6 bases). V was clipped by 5 bases and J by 6 bases, with 12 bases between them. Germline V gene lookup returns CDR1 SGHVS and CDR2 FQNEAQ. This CDR3 has 13 residues. Using reference TRBV7-8 and TRBJ2-3 for the parts outside the CDR3, the full variable domain is GAGVSQSPRYKVAKRGQDVALRCDPISGHVSLFWYQQALGQGPEFLTYFQNEAQLDKSGLPSDRFFAERPEGSVSTLKIQRTQQEDSAVYLCASSPSSVDTQYFGPGTRLTVL.

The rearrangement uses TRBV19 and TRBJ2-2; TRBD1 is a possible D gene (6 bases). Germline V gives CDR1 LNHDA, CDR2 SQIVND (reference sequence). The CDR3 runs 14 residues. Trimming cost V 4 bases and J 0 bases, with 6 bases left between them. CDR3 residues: CASSRTANTGELFF. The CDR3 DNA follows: TGTGCCAGTAGTAGGACAGCGAACACCGGGGAGCTGTTTTTT.

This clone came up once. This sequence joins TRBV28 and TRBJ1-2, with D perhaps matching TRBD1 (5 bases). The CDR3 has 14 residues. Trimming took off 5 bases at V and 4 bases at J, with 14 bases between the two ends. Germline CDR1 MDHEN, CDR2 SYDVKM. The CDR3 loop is CASSIEGRGYGYTF. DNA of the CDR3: TGTGCCAGCAGTATTGAGGGACGGGGCTATGGCTACACCTTC.

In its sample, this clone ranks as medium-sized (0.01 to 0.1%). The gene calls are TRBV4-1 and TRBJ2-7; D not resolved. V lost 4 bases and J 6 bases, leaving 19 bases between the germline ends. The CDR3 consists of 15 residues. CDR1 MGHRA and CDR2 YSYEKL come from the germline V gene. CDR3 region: CASSPSSSSILEQYF. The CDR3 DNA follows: TGCGCCAGCAGCCCTTCAAGCAGTAGCATCCTCGAGCAGTACTTC.

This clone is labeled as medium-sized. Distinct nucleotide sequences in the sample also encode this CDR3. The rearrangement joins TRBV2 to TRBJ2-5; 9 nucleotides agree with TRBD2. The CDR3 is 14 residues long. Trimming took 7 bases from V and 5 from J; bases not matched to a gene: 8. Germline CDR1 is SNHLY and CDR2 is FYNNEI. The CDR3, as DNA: TGTGCCAGCACGATAGCGGGAGTTCGGGAGACCCAGTACTTC. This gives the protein CASTIAGVRETQYF.

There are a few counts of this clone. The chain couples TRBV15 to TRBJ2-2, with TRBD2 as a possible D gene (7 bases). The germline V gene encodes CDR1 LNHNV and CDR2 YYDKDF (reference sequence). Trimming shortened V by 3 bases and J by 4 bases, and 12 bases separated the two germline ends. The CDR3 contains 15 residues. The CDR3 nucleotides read TGTGCCACCAGCAGGGGGGGGCATTCCACCGGGGAGCTGTTTTTT. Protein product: CATSRGGHSTGELFF.

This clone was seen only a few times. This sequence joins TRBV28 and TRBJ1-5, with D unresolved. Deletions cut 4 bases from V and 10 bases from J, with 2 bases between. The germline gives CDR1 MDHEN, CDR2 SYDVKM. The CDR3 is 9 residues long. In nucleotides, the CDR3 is TGTGCCAGCAGTTCTCCCCAGCATTTT. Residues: CASSSPQHF.

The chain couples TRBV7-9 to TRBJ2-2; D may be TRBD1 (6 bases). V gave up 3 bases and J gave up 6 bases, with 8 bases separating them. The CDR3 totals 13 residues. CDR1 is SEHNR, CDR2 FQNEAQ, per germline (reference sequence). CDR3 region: CASSLTGPGELFF. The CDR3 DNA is TGTGCCAGCAGCTTGACAGGACCCGGGGAGCTGTTTTTT.

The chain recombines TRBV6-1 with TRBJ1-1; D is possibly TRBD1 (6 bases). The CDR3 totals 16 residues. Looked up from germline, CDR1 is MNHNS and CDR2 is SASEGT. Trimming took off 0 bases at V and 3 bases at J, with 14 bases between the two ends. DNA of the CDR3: TGTGCCAGCAGTGAAGCCGCAGGGGAAGGGTACACTGAAGCTTTCTTT. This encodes CASSEAAGEGYTEAFF.